This T cell receptor beta chain was identified during a study of cytomegalovirus exposure and HLA in healthy donors. Study-level results: A later examination showed that TCR association rates differed by HLA locus, with DRB1 most and HLA-C fewest. Within a later analysis, the majority of CMV-associated TCR beta chains appeared HLA-restricted.

The PCR made use of 60 Vbeta and 13 Jbeta primers. TCRdb's table, derived via immunoSEQ multiplex PCR, lists solely in-frame clones and lacks some. The repertoire holds about 170,000 clones, approximately 84% seen once, with roughly 2.5% in the top ten. About this clone: Its matching antigen is unknown.

The CDR3 has 14 residues. Deletions cut 10 bases from V and 0 bases from J, with 13 bases between. CDR1 is MNHNY and CDR2 is SVGAGI in the germline V gene (reference sequence). The TCR comes from a man aged 25-40 years in good health and CMV-seropositive. Input material: PBMCs. The chain links TRBV6-6 to TRBJ1-3; D is ambiguous. This CDR3 is CATSDSPSGNTIYF. CDR3 DNA: TGTGCCACTTCGGATAGCCCCTCTGGAAACACCATATATTTT.